This T cell receptor beta chain was profiled in a study of blood T cells in healthy people across ages. This clonotype was observed a handful of times. Its antigen is not identified. Through a sample-barcoded 5' primer and a J-beta primer mix, a second PCR was run for roughly 6 to 12 cycles. A tag from a template-switch adaptor with 12 random nucleotides marked each cDNA molecule. MiXCR, run by TCRdb on the 5' RACE reads, gives a single entry per CDR3 protein. Among approximately 2,000,000 distinct CDR3 sequences listed, more than 35% were seen once. Germline values: CDR1 SGHRS, CDR2 YFSETQ. This CDR3 region has 14 residues. The V and J ends lost 2 bases and 7 bases, in that order; junction bases with no gene match: 8. Study results and caveats: In these data, TCR beta diversity tracked strongly with naive T cell percentage. Long-lived donors had more naive CD4+ cells and higher diversity than aged donors.

The sequence was collected from a human donor in good health. Sequencing was carried out using blood. The V call is TRBV5-1, the J call TRBJ2-7; 8 bases fit TRBD2. The CDR3 nucleotides read TGCGCCAGCAGCTTCGGGGGGGTGGGTGAGGAGCAGTACTTC. Translation gives CASSFGGVGEEQYF. Based on the CDR3 plus reference TRBV5-1 and TRBJ2-7, the full variable domain is KAGVTQTPRYLIKTRGQQVTLSCSPISGHRSVSWYQQTPGQGLQFLFEYFSETQRNKGNFPGRFSGRQFSNSRSEMNVSTLELGDSALYLCASSFGGVGEEQYFGPGTRLTVT.